A single sample is the source of the 7 T cell receptor beta chains below, sequenced in a study of T cell responses to AZD1222 COVID-19 vaccine. Profiling relied on immunoSEQ multiplex PCR, and the TCRdb table lists in-frame clones only, not all of them. The data contain about 94,000 clones, around 84% of them singletons. The material was peripheral blood, obtained 28 days after the second AZD1222 dose. The receptor set was obtained from an adult who received the AZD1222 COVID-19 vaccine.

This chain uses TRBV7-2 with TRBJ1-4; TRBD1 aligns across 7 bases. J gave up 8 bases and V 5 bases, and 8 bases lay outside the gene matches. This CDR3 has 14 residues. Germline CDR1 reads SGHTA; CDR2 reads FQGNSA. This CDR3 reads CASSLTGFGEKLFF. DNA for the CDR3: TGTGCCAGCAGCCTGACAGGGTTTGGAGAAAAACTGTTTTTT.

The chain links TRBV7-8 to TRBJ1-6, with D possibly TRBD1 on 5 matching bases. The germline V gene encodes CDR1 SGHVS and CDR2 FQNEAQ. The CDR3 is 16 amino acids. Deletions cut 4 bases from V and 4 bases from J, with 14 bases between. CDR3 amino acids: CASSWGRGGYNSPLHF. The CDR3 DNA sequence: TGTGCCAGCAGCTGGGGTCGGGGGGGTTATAATTCACCCCTCCACTTT.

This chain joins TRBV4-2 and TRBJ2-7, with D perhaps TRBD1 (6 bases). V dropped 0 bases and J dropped 2 bases, with 14 bases sitting between them. From germline, CDR1 is LGHNA and CDR2 YNFKEQ. This CDR3 contains 16 residues. CDR3 DNA: TGTGCCAGCAGCCAAGATCTTGAGAGACAGGCCTACGAGCAGTACTTC. Translated, it gives CASSQDLERQAYEQYF.

This chain links TRBV6-5 with TRBJ1-1, with D hard to call. This CDR3 comprises 13 residues. Trimming removed 7 bases from V and 1 base from J, with 10 bases in between. From germline, CDR1 is MNHEY and CDR2 SVGAGI. Written as DNA, the CDR3 is TGTGCCAGCACTAAGACGGGGAACACTGAAGCTTTCTTT. The encoded protein is CASTKTGNTEAFF.

The chain joins TRBV23-1 to TRBJ1-5; D may be TRBD1 (5 bases). TRBV23-1 is an open reading frame, and its role is uncertain. The CDR3 extends over 21 amino acids. Trimming took 4 bases from V and 2 from J, leaving 30 bases between them. CDR3 sequence: CASSPLGQGRAEQIGNQPQHF. CDR3 DNA: TGCGCCAGCAGTCCCCTCGGGCAGGGACGCGCGGAACAGATTGGCAATCAGCCCCAGCATTTT.

This sequence joins TRBV3-1 (or the pseudogene TRBV3-2) and TRBJ2-1, with 9 nucleotides matching TRBD2. Germline loops: CDR1 LGHDT, CDR2 YNNKEL (reference sequence). The trim removed 1 base at V and 12 bases at J, leaving 7 bases unmatched. The CDR3 loop spans 14 amino acids. The CDR3 DNA sequence: TGTGCCAGCAGCCAAGGACGCGGGGGGGCCCGGCAGTTCTTC. Translation gives CASSQGRGGARQFF.

The chain links TRBV14 to TRBJ2-1; 14 bases are a match to TRBD2. The germline CDR1 and CDR2 sequences are SGHDN and FVKESK. The CDR3 runs to 17 residues. The junction had 6 bases not matched to a gene; V was cut back by 1 base and J by 7 bases. The CDR3 loop is CASSQALRTSGRNEQFF. The CDR3 DNA is TGTGCCAGCAGCCAAGCCTTAAGGACTAGCGGGAGGAATGAGCAGTTCTTC. The whole variable domain, filled in from reference TRBV14 and TRBJ2-1, reads EAGVTQFPSHSVIEKGQTVTLRCDPISGHDNLYWYRRVMGKEIKFLLHFVKESKQDESGMPNNRFLAERTGGTYSTLKVQPAELEDSGVYFCASSQALRTSGRNEQFFGPGTRLTVL.